One TCR beta chain is described in this entry. What it binds is unknown. This sample was taken from a study of OX40 agonist ivuxolimab in advanced cancers. In the study overall: Patients were roughly 87% male with ages roughly 20 to 85, mean about 65.

CDR3 length equals 17 residues. Germline lookup yields CDR1 LGHNA and CDR2 YSLEER. V lost 0 bases to trimming and J lost 8 bases; unmatched junction nucleotides: 8. Study findings and constraints: Low clonal expansion, among the lowest seen, marked partial responders at 0.1-3.0 mg/kg.

Produced via immunoSEQ multiplex PCR; TCRdb's table is partial and in-frame only. Of about 46,000 clones listed, more than 75% are singletons. This TCR derives from an adult with an advanced solid tumor such as melanoma, head and neck, liver or kidney cancer. The chain is built from TRBV4-3 and TRBJ2-1; 12 bases agree with TRBD1. This material consisted of CD4+ or CD8+ T cells sorted from blood, taken in a trial of the OX40 agonist ivuxolimab. CDR3 amino acids: CASSQDAGTGGSYEQFF. CDR3 nucleotides: TGCGCCAGCAGCCAAGACGCCGGGACAGGGGGCAGCTATGAGCAGTTCTTC.